This TCR beta chain was sequenced during a study of shared clonotypes between healthy human individuals. Notes on the study in general: Non-shared clonotypes had lower generation probabilities than clonotypes shared by all four sorted-subset donors.

Healthy and HIV-negative, the adult donors had no recent acute infections or vaccinations. Germline V CDR1 and CDR2: LNHNV, YYDKDF (reference sequence). Trimming shortened V by 0 bases and J by 4 bases, and 10 bases separated the two germline ends. The CDR3 extends over 15 amino acids. On this clone: Antigen unknown. Other DNA sequences within the sample encode an identical CDR3.

TCRdb's table, derived via immunoSEQ multiplex PCR, lists solely in-frame clones and lacks some. The table records a few million clones, 90% to 96% of them present only once. The sequence was collected from a man between 18 and 35 years old in good health. The chain combines TRBV15 with TRBJ1-3; D is possibly TRBD1 (5 bases). Specimen: naive CD4+ T cells sorted from blood. Subset in this sample: CD45RA+ positively selected. This CDR3 is CATSRDPGSGNTIYF. DNA of the CDR3: TGTGCCACCAGCAGAGATCCAGGGTCGGGAAACACCATATATTTT.